These 26 T cell receptor beta chains originate from one sample sequenced in a study of T cell responses to AZD1222 COVID-19 vaccine. Only in-frame clones appear in the TCRdb table, and some are missing; sequencing was by immunoSEQ multiplex PCR. This table has more than 95,000 clones, around nine tenths appearing once. The material sequenced was peripheral blood, taken on day 0 of AZD1222 vaccination. Source of these receptors: an adult in good health.

The chain couples TRBV14 to TRBJ2-1; TRBD2 might be the D (5 bases). This CDR3 region has 16 residues. Per the germline V gene, CDR1 is SGHDN and CDR2 is FVKESK. Trimming left V 4 bases short and J 3 bases short, with 16 bases between. Written as DNA, the CDR3 is TGTGCCAGCAGCCTAAGGGAGTTGTCATACTACAATGAGCAGTTCTTC. It encodes CASSLRELSYYNEQFF. Drawing the rest from reference TRBV14 and TRBJ2-1, the complete variable domain is EAGVTQFPSHSVIEKGQTVTLRCDPISGHDNLYWYRRVMGKEIKFLLHFVKESKQDESGMPNNRFLAERTGGTYSTLKVQPAELEDSGVYFCASSLRELSYYNEQFFGPGTRLTVL.

This chain uses TRBV6-4 with TRBJ1-5; D is unresolved. The ends were cut back, 5 bases at V and 0 bases at J, with 5 bases in the middle. This CDR3 is built from 13 residues. Germline CDR1 MRHNA, CDR2 SNTAGT. CDR3 DNA sequence: TGTGCCAGCAGTCTAGGTAGCAATCAGCCCCAGCATTTT. Its translation is CASSLGSNQPQHF.

The chain recombines TRBV7-9 with TRBJ1-2, with D possibly TRBD1 on 5 matching bases. CDR1 SEHNR and CDR2 FQNEAQ come from the germline V gene (reference sequence). Trimming left V 9 bases short and J 4 bases short, with 15 bases between. The CDR3 sequence is 13 residues long. CDR3 nucleotide sequence: TGTGCCAGTTGGGCTCCGGGGCCCTATGGCTACACCTTC. Protein product: CASWAPGPYGYTF.

The V gene is TRBV25-1, the J gene TRBJ1-3; TRBD1 matches 7 bases. J gave up 0 bases and V 3 bases, and 8 bases lay outside the gene matches. Germline V gene sequence: CDR1 MGHDK, CDR2 SYGVNS. The CDR3 totals 17 residues. CDR3 amino acids: CASSEFPGTDSGNTIYF. In nucleotides, the CDR3 is TGTGCCAGCAGTGAGTTCCCGGGGACAGACTCTGGAAACACCATATATTTT.

The V call is TRBV27, the J call TRBJ1-2; D not resolved. Germline V lookup: CDR1 MNHEY, CDR2 SMNVEV (reference sequence). The V end was cut by 6 bases, the J end by 0 bases, with 11 bases between. The CDR3 is 14 residues long. CDR3 coding DNA: TGTGCCAGCAGCCCCACCGTTACTAACTATGGCTACACCTTC. Residues: CASSPTVTNYGYTF.

The chain joins TRBV20-1 to TRBJ2-2; 7 bases are shared with TRBD1. The CDR3 runs to 14 residues. Germline CDR1 and CDR2: DFQATT and SNEGSKA (reference sequence). J lost 1 base, V lost 3 bases, and 2 bases had no gene match. CDR3: CSASRQGNTGELFF. In DNA, the CDR3 is TGCAGTGCTAGTCGACAGGGGAACACCGGGGAGCTGTTTTTT.

The J gene is TRBJ2-3, the V gene TRBV6-6; a possible D gene is TRBD1 (6 bases). The germline gives CDR1 MNHNY, CDR2 SVGAGI (reference sequence). V lost 5 bases and J lost 5, with 11 bases in between. CDR3 length: 13 residues. This CDR3 is CASSPPGEDTQYF. The CDR3 bases are TGTGCCAGCAGTCCACCAGGGGAAGATACGCAGTATTTT.

J is TRBJ2-2 and V is TRBV11-3; 7 nucleotides line up with TRBD1. The CDR3 runs 14 residues. Germline loops: CDR1 SGHNT, CDR2 YENEEA. V was clipped by 3 bases and J by 6 bases; unmatched bases: 4. DNA for the CDR3: TGTGCCAGCAGCTTGGGACAGTTGCCCGGGGAGCTGTTTTTT. Translating gives CASSLGQLPGELFF. Full variable domain (rest looked up from reference TRBV11-3 and TRBJ2-2): EAGVVQSPRYKIIEKKQPVAFWCNPISGHNTLYWYLQNLGQGPELLIRYENEEAVDDSQLPKDRFSAERLKGVDSTLKIQPAELGDSAVYLCASSLGQLPGELFFGEGSRLTVL.

The gene calls are TRBV23-1 and TRBJ1-3; 12 bases map to TRBD1. TRBV23-1 is assigned to the ORF class and has an uncertain function. CDR3 length: 15 residues. V lost 3 bases to trimming and J lost 9 bases; unmatched junction nucleotides: 6. DNA for the CDR3: TGCGCCAGCAGTCAGCCCGGGACAGGGGGCTTCACCATATATTTT. Translating it yields CASSQPGTGGFTIYF.

The rearrangement joins TRBV28 to TRBJ2-7, with 7 bases identical to TRBD2. This CDR3 is built from 16 residues. Germline CDR1 and CDR2: MDHEN and SYDVKM. V gave up 5 bases and J gave up 1 base; unmatched junction bases: 11. CDR3 in amino acids: CASSPASERDSYEQYF. The CDR3, as DNA: TGTGCCAGCAGTCCAGCCTCTGAGCGGGATTCCTACGAGCAGTACTTC.

The chain has TRBV9 and TRBJ2-2; TRBD2 agrees at 9 bases. Per the germline V gene, CDR1 is SGDLS and CDR2 is YYNGEE. The CDR3 sequence is 16 residues long. V trimming: 4 bases; J trimming: 5 bases; junction bases outside the gene matches: 9. In nucleotides, the CDR3 is TGTGCCAGCAGCAAGGGACTAGCCGGCGAGACCGGGGAGCTGTTTTTT. It encodes CASSKGLAGETGELFF.

V is TRBV9 and J is TRBJ2-1; 8 bases map to TRBD2. CDR3 size: 15 residues. CDR1 is SGDLS and CDR2 is YYNGEE in the germline V gene. The ends lost 3 bases at V and 4 bases at J; junction bases unmatched: 6. The CDR3 protein is CASSAGTSQYNEQFF. CDR3 coding DNA: TGTGCCAGCAGCGCCGGGACTAGTCAATACAATGAGCAGTTCTTC.

This rearrangement joins TRBV5-1 to TRBJ1-4, with 9 bases identical to TRBD1. The germline V gene has CDR1 SGHRS and CDR2 YFSETQ. The V segment lost 0 bases and the J segment 3 bases; nucleotides outside the gene matches: 6. The CDR3 covers 17 residues. The CDR3 region has the DNA TGCGCCAGCAGCTTGGGGGACAGGGTTCAGGCTAATGAAAAACTGTTTTTT. It encodes CASSLGDRVQANEKLFF.

This chain joins TRBV6-2 or TRBV6-3 and TRBJ1-2, with D unclear. V lost 2 bases, J lost 3 bases, and 10 bases lay in between. Germline assignment: CDR1 MNHEY and CDR2 SVGEGT. CDR3 length equals 14 residues. The CDR3 here is CASSYRADYYGYTF. CDR3 in DNA: TGTGCCAGCAGTTACAGGGCCGACTACTATGGCTACACCTTC.

The rearrangement uses TRBV5-1 and TRBJ1-3; D remains unclear. CDR1 and CDR2 (germline): SGHRS, YFSETQ. The CDR3 length is 15 residues. V was trimmed by 1 base and J by 4 bases, leaving 12 bases between them. The chain's CDR3 is CASSLMGAIGNTIYF. Here the CDR3 DNA reads TGCGCCAGCAGCTTGATGGGCGCAATCGGAAACACCATATATTTT. The variable domain in full, with the rest retrieved from reference TRBV5-1 and TRBJ1-3, is KAGVTQTPRYLIKTRGQQVTLSCSPISGHRSVSWYQQTPGQGLQFLFEYFSETQRNKGNFPGRFSGRQFSNSRSEMNVSTLELGDSALYLCASSLMGAIGNTIYFGEGSWLTVV.

The V call is TRBV27, the J call TRBJ1-6; possibly TRBD1 for D (6 bases). V was pared by 5 bases and J by 0 bases, with 17 bases between. Looked up from germline, CDR1 is MNHEY and CDR2 is SMNVEV (reference sequence). The CDR3 is 18 residues long. The CDR3 DNA is TGTGCCAGCAGTCCCCTCTTTGACAGGAGCTCCTATAATTCACCCCTCCACTTT. This gives the protein CASSPLFDRSSYNSPLHF.

The rearrangement links TRBV30 to TRBJ1-3, with 7 positions matching TRBD1. Germline CDR1 reads GTSNPN; CDR2 reads SVGIG (reference sequence). This CDR3 is built from 14 residues. V was clipped by 3 bases and J by 4 bases; unmatched bases: 6. CDR3 coding DNA: TGTGCCTGGAGCAACGGGACAGTGGGAAACACCATATATTTT. Translation: CAWSNGTVGNTIYF.

The V call is TRBV6-2 or TRBV6-3, the J call TRBJ2-7, with a weak D call TRBD1 (5 bases). Trimming removed 0 bases from V and 0 bases from J, with 12 bases in between. Germline CDR1 is MNHEY and CDR2 is SVGEGT. This CDR3 is 16 amino acids long. This CDR3 is CASSYSLGRLSYEQYF. CDR3 DNA: TGTGCCAGCAGTTACTCCCTGGGGCGCCTCTCCTACGAGCAGTACTTC.

The chain is built from TRBV27 and TRBJ1-6; unclear D gene. Germline V gives CDR1 MNHEY, CDR2 SMNVEV (reference sequence). The germline V and J ends were trimmed by 3 bases and 7 bases, with 7 bases remaining between them. CDR3 size: 13 residues. For the CDR3, the DNA is TGTGCCAGCAGTTTTGAAACGAATTCACCCCTCCACTTT. This codes for CASSFETNSPLHF.

The chain joins TRBV27 to TRBJ2-4, with D perhaps being TRBD1 or TRBD2 (5 bases each). CDR1 and CDR2 (germline): MNHEY, SMNVEV (reference sequence). With 4 bases removed from V and 5 bases from J, the gap between germline ends came to 15 bases. This CDR3 is 15 amino acids long. DNA for the CDR3: TGTGCCAGCAGTTCCGCCACCGGGACGGAAAACATTCAGTACTTC. Translation gives CASSSATGTENIQYF.

This clone has more than one count but fewer than ten. The chain is built from TRBV19 and TRBJ2-7; 10 bases are a match to TRBD1. Trimming at V came to 7 bases and at J to 5 bases, leaving 8 bases not matched to a gene. The CDR3 is 14 residues long. Germline V gene sequence: CDR1 LNHDA, CDR2 SQIVND (reference sequence). CDR3 sequence: CASTQPGQGNEQYF. The CDR3 region has the DNA TGTGCCAGTACCCAACCGGGACAGGGGAACGAGCAGTACTTC.

This clone was counted once. V and J are TRBV5-1 and TRBJ1-2; 7 bases agree with TRBD1. The trim removed 2 bases at V and 8 bases at J, leaving 6 bases unmatched. The CDR3 extends over 13 amino acids. Per the germline V gene, CDR1 is SGHRS and CDR2 is YFSETQ. CDR3 nucleotide sequence: TGCGCCAGCAGCTTCGGACAGGCTAACGGCTACACCTTC. It encodes CASSFGQANGYTF.

The table lists this clone with a count of one. This chain uses TRBV24-1 with TRBJ1-5, with D unclear. The CDR3 contains 13 residues. Germline lookup yields CDR1 KGHDR and CDR2 SFDVKD. Trimming shortened V by 5 bases and J by 5 bases, and 9 bases separated the two germline ends. CDR3 protein: CATSGIGHQPQHF. The CDR3 DNA sequence: TGTGCCACCAGTGGGATAGGGCATCAGCCCCAGCATTTT.

This clone was found a few times. The CDR3 protein is CASSPSQGQGYYEQYF. CDR3 sequence (DNA): TGTGCCAGCAGTCCCAGCCAGGGACAGGGATACTACGAGCAGTACTTC. The chain employs TRBV28 and TRBJ2-7, with TRBD1 matching 9 bases. Germline loops: CDR1 MDHEN, CDR2 SYDVKM. The CDR3 runs 16 residues. V trimming: 5 bases; J trimming: 3 bases; junction bases outside the gene matches: 11.

V and J are TRBV2 and TRBJ1-3, with TRBD1 identical over 7 bases. Germline V gene sequence: CDR1 SNHLY, CDR2 FYNNEI. V shed 4 bases and J 4 bases; nucleotides not matched to a gene: 13. The CDR3 is 17 residues long. This CDR3 reads CASSAPAGQVEGNTIYF. In nucleotides, the CDR3 is TGTGCCAGCAGTGCCCCCGCCGGACAGGTGGAGGGAAACACCATATATTTT.

This clone was seen more than once but under ten times. This chain uses TRBV19 with TRBJ1-5; maybe TRBD1 (6 bases). V was trimmed by 5 bases and J by 2 bases, leaving 10 bases between them. The CDR3 has 14 residues. Per the germline V gene, CDR1 is LNHDA and CDR2 is SQIVND (reference sequence). The CDR3 is CASSGGLGNQPQHF. DNA for the CDR3: TGTGCCAGTAGTGGGGGGCTGGGCAATCAGCCCCAGCATTTT.